Listed here are 20 T cell receptor beta chains from one sample, sequenced in a study of blood T cell repertoires in COVID-19. The method was immunoSEQ multiplex PCR; TCRdb's version includes in-frame clones alone and lacks a portion of them. Here the sample spans 40,000 or so clones, approximately 89% being singletons. Sequencing used peripheral blood. The receptors were gathered from a human donor in a cohort sampled during active COVID-19.

The chain recombines TRBV2 with TRBJ2-1; 7 bases are a match to TRBD1. This CDR3 spans 16 amino acids. Germline CDR1 reads SNHLY; CDR2 reads FYNNEI. V was pared by 2 bases and J by 8 bases, with 12 bases of the junction left unmatched. CDR3 protein: CASSERDSLVRDEQFF. CDR3 in DNA: TGTGCCAGCAGTGAAAGGGACAGCCTGGTTCGGGATGAGCAGTTCTTC.

V and J are TRBV19 and TRBJ1-5; D is perhaps TRBD1 (6 bases). The CDR3 spans 17 residues. The germline V gene has CDR1 LNHDA and CDR2 SQIVND (reference sequence). Between the trimmed V and J ends, which lost 5 bases and 8 bases, there was a span of 25 bases. CDR3 amino acids: CASSPSYSLGSGEPQHF. The CDR3 nucleotides read TGTGCCAGTAGTCCTTCTTATAGTTTGGGTTCAGGGGAGCCCCAGCATTTT.

The chain carries TRBV15 and TRBJ2-3; 7 bases match TRBD2. Germline CDR1 and CDR2: LNHNV and YYDKDF (reference sequence). V was clipped by 3 bases and J by 3 bases; unmatched bases: 3. This CDR3 spans 14 amino acids. CDR3 nucleotide sequence: TGTGCCACCAGCAGTTGGGGGGGGACAGATACGCAGTATTTT. Translating it yields CATSSWGGTDTQYF.

V usage is TRBV9 and J usage is TRBJ1-6, with D unresolved. The CDR3 covers 17 residues. Between the trimmed V and J ends, which lost 4 bases and 0 bases, there was a span of 14 bases. Per the germline V gene, CDR1 is SGDLS and CDR2 is YYNGEE. CDR3 sequence: CASSSRPGSSYNSPLHF. The CDR3 nucleotides read TGTGCCAGCAGCTCCCGGCCGGGTAGCTCCTATAATTCACCCCTCCACTTT. The variable domain in full, completed from reference TRBV9 and TRBJ1-6, reads DSGVTQTPKHLITATGQRVTLRCSPRSGDLSVYWYQQSLDQGLQFLIQYYNGEERAKGNILERFSAQQFPDLHSELNLSSLELGDSALYFCASSSRPGSSYNSPLHFGNGTRLTVT.

In DNA form, the CDR3 reads TGTGCCAGCAGTTATAGGACTAGCGGGAGCTTCAGGGAGCAGTTCTTC. Translating it yields CASSYRTSGSFREQFF. The rearrangement links TRBV28 to TRBJ2-1; 13 nucleotides match TRBD2. CDR1 and CDR2 (germline): MDHEN, SYDVKM. Trimming removed 4 bases from V and 10 bases from J; junction bases left unmatched: 10. There are 16 residues in the CDR3.

The chain combines TRBV18 with TRBJ2-2, with TRBD2 matching over 7 bases. With 1 base clipped from V and 3 bases from J, the junction kept 5 bases outside the gene matches. The CDR3 is 16 amino acids. Per germline, CDR1 KGHSH and CDR2 LQKENI. The CDR3 sequence is CASSPRQGGYTGELFF. The CDR3 DNA reads TGTGCCAGCTCACCACGGCAGGGAGGGTACACCGGGGAGCTGTTTTTT.

The chain carries TRBV2 and TRBJ2-7, with D possibly matching TRBD2 (5 bases). Trimming took 4 bases from V and 3 from J, leaving 10 bases between them. Per the germline V gene, CDR1 is SNHLY and CDR2 is FYNNEI. The CDR3 loop spans 13 amino acids. The DNA of the CDR3 is TGTGCCAGCAGTGGAGGGTTGCTCTACGAGCAGTACTTC. Protein sequence: CASSGGLLYEQYF.

This chain joins TRBV4-2 and TRBJ2-7; tentative D call: TRBD2 (6 bases). The CDR3 is made up of 16 amino acids. The V and J ends lost 4 bases and 0 bases respectively, with 16 bases between them. CDR1 is LGHNA and CDR2 is YNFKEQ in the germline V gene. In DNA, the CDR3 is TGTGCCAGCAGCCCCCACCCGGGACTCGGCTCCTACGAGCAGTACTTC. Translation: CASSPHPGLGSYEQYF.

This rearrangement joins TRBV10-3 to TRBJ1-4; 11 bases match TRBD1. Germline V CDR1 and CDR2: ENHRY, SYGVKD. This CDR3 is built from 13 residues. Trimming at V came to 4 bases and at J to 12 bases, leaving 4 bases not matched to a gene. The CDR3 sequence: CAISGGQGVELFF. The DNA for the CDR3 is TGTGCCATCAGTGGGGGACAGGGGGTGGAACTGTTTTTT.

This clone was detected only once. The chain uses TRBV19 and TRBJ1-6; TRBD1 matches at 10 bases. The CDR3 is 15 residues long. Unmatched junction bases numbered 3, after V lost 5 bases and J lost 5 bases. Germline V gives CDR1 LNHDA, CDR2 SQIVND (reference sequence). CDR3 nucleotides: TGTGCCAGTAGTCGGGGACAGGGGAATAATTCACCCCTCCACTTT. This encodes CASSRGQGNNSPLHF.

This clone was found once. This chain uses TRBV6-2 or TRBV6-3 with TRBJ2-7; 9 nucleotides align to TRBD2. The CDR3 has 16 residues. With V trimmed by 0 bases and J by 4 bases, 7 bases remained unmatched. Germline V gives CDR1 MNHEY, CDR2 SVGEGT. CDR3 protein: CASSYSFSGGSYEQYF. The CDR3 DNA sequence: TGTGCCAGCAGTTACTCGTTTAGCGGGGGTTCTTACGAGCAGTACTTC.

The rearrangement links TRBV7-2 to TRBJ1-6, with D possibly TRBD1 on 5 matching bases. The length of the CDR3 is 16 residues. The V gene lost 7 bases and the J gene lost 9 bases, with 22 bases spanning the gap. Germline assignment: CDR1 SGHTA and CDR2 FQGNSA. Here the CDR3 DNA reads TGTGCCAGCACCCCTTTCGGGGGGGGAGGGAGTTCACCCCTCCACTTT. Translation gives CASTPFGGGGSSPLHF.

The chain recombines TRBV6-5 with TRBJ2-7, with D tentatively TRBD1 (6 bases). Trimming removed 8 bases at V and 0 bases at J, with 17 bases between. Germline loops: CDR1 MNHEY, CDR2 SVGAGI. This CDR3 is 15 amino acids long. Here the CDR3 reads CASLPSRGNSYEQYF. The DNA of the CDR3 is TGTGCCAGCCTACCTTCCAGGGGAAACTCCTACGAGCAGTACTTC.

CDR3: CASSPLTSGGGETQYF. The CDR3 DNA reads as TGTGCCAGCTCACCACTGACTAGCGGGGGAGGAGAGACCCAGTACTTC. The chain combines TRBV18 with TRBJ2-5, with 12 bases aligning to TRBD2. The J segment lost 4 bases and the V segment lost 1 base, leaving 4 bases of the junction unmatched. Germline V gives CDR1 KGHSH, CDR2 LQKENI. The CDR3 runs 16 residues.

V is TRBV15 and J is TRBJ2-5; tentatively, D is TRBD2 (6 bases). CDR1 and CDR2 (germline): LNHNV, YYDKDF (reference sequence). There are 13 residues in the CDR3. V shed 6 bases and J shed 1 base, with 9 bases lying between them. For the CDR3, the DNA is TGTGCCACCAGTGGCGGGACCCAAGAGACCCAGTACTTC. Residues: CATSGGTQETQYF.

In its sample, this clone was seen a few times. This sequence joins TRBV10-1 and TRBJ1-2; the D gene is possibly TRBD1 (5 bases). Trimming shortened V by 6 bases and J by 5 bases, and 7 bases separated the two germline ends. Germline CDR1 WNHNN, CDR2 SYGVQD (reference sequence). CDR3 length: 11 residues. The DNA for the CDR3 is TGCGCCAGCAGGGGGCGGTATGGCTACACCTTC. Its translation is CASRGRYGYTF.

The gene calls are TRBV6-5 and TRBJ1-3; unclear D gene. CDR1 is MNHEY and CDR2 is SVGAGI in the germline V gene. V lost 10 bases to trimming and J lost 4 bases, with 8 bases between them. The CDR3 is 11 residues long. CDR3 sequence: CATFPGNTIYF. The DNA for the CDR3 is TGTGCCACCTTCCCGGGAAACACCATATATTTT.

The rearrangement joins TRBV18 to TRBJ2-1; 9 bases agree with TRBD2. The CDR3 runs to 17 residues. From germline, CDR1 is KGHSH and CDR2 LQKENI. V dropped 3 bases and J dropped 4; count of bases not matched to a gene: 10. CDR3 DNA sequence: TGTGCCAGCTCACCCCTTCTAGCGGGAAGGTCTTACAATGAGCAGTTCTTC. Protein: CASSPLLAGRSYNEQFF. Together with reference TRBV18 and TRBJ2-1, the CDR3 gives the full variable domain: NAGVMQNPRHLVRRRGQEARLRCSPMKGHSHVYWYRQLPEEGLKFMVYLQKENIIDESGMPKERFSAEFPKEGPSILRIQQVVRGDSAAYFCASSPLLAGRSYNEQFFGPGTRLTVL.

The rearrangement links TRBV28 to TRBJ1-2; TRBD1 matches at 8 bases. CDR3 size: 13 residues. V lost 4 bases to trimming and J lost 3 bases; unmatched junction nucleotides: 1. Per the germline V gene, CDR1 is MDHEN and CDR2 is SYDVKM. The CDR3 region is CASSSTGDYGYTF. CDR3 sequence (DNA): TGTGCCAGCAGTTCGACAGGGGACTATGGCTACACCTTC.

The chain combines TRBV5-5 with TRBJ1-4; no clear D. The length of the CDR3 is 16 residues. The germline CDR1 and CDR2 sequences are SGHKS and YYEKEE (reference sequence). V dropped 0 bases and J dropped 0 bases, with 9 bases sitting between them. The CDR3 sequence: CASSLAKHSTNEKLFF. CDR3 bases: TGTGCCAGCAGCTTGGCGAAGCACTCAACTAATGAAAAACTGTTTTTT.